The 8 T cell receptor beta chains below come from one sample, sequenced in a study of blood T cells in healthy people across ages. Together with a sample-barcoded 5' primer, a J-beta primer mix was included in a second PCR lasting about 6 to 11 cycles. One entry per CDR3 protein results from TCRdb running MiXCR on the 5' RACE reads. The sample has around 800,000 distinct CDR3 sequences; under 55% are singletons. Sequencing was performed on blood. These receptors came from a man aged 60 to 69 in good health.

This clonotype turned up a few times. The gene calls are TRBV4-1 and TRBJ1-6, with D unresolved. Germline CDR1 MGHRA, CDR2 YSYEKL. Trimming took off 4 bases at V and 0 bases at J, with 7 bases between the two ends. The CDR3 is 15 amino acids. CDR3 nucleotide sequence: TGCGCCAGCAGCCCCGCTAGCTCCTATAATTCACCCCTCCACTTT. Translating gives CASSPASSYNSPLHF.

This clonotype was picked up a small number of times. The rearrangement uses TRBV20-1 and TRBJ2-7; 11 positions match TRBD2. The CDR3 has 15 residues. Germline loops: CDR1 DFQATT, CDR2 SNEGSKA (reference sequence). J lost 3 bases, V lost 0 bases, and 4 bases had no gene match. The CDR3 protein is CSARDSGGAFYEQYF. CDR3 nucleotide sequence: TGCAGTGCTAGAGATAGCGGGGGGGCCTTCTACGAGCAGTACTTC.

V and J are TRBV25-1 and TRBJ2-7; D not certain. CDR1 and CDR2 from the germline V gene are MGHDK and SYGVNS. The CDR3 loop spans 14 amino acids. With 5 bases removed from V and 4 bases from J, the gap between germline ends came to 15 bases. CDR3 nucleotides: TGTGCCAGCAGTTCCTCCCCTGACCCGTACGAGCAGTACTTC. Translated, it gives CASSSSPDPYEQYF.

This chain connects TRBV7-2 to TRBJ1-1, with 8 bases identical to TRBD1. Trimming removed 0 bases from V and 1 base from J; junction bases left unmatched: 7. Germline V CDR1 and CDR2: SGHTA, FQGNSA. The CDR3 extends over 17 amino acids. CDR3 amino acids: CASSLASPGTGNTEAFF. CDR3 DNA sequence: TGTGCCAGCAGCTTAGCGTCCCCCGGGACAGGGAACACTGAAGCTTTCTTT.

The chain links TRBV6-6 to TRBJ1-1; D is perhaps TRBD1 (5 bases). CDR3 length: 15 residues. Germline V gene lookup returns CDR1 MNHNY and CDR2 SVGAGI (reference sequence). Trimming shortened V by 10 bases and J by 2 bases, and 20 bases separated the two germline ends. This chain's CDR3 is CAIKSRGPTNTEAFF. CDR3 nucleotide sequence: TGTGCCATCAAGAGTCGGGGCCCAACTAACACTGAAGCTTTCTTT.

The V gene is TRBV6-1, the J gene TRBJ2-7; 8 nucleotides match TRBD1. Germline V gene lookup returns CDR1 MNHNS and CDR2 SASEGT. The CDR3 covers 14 residues. The V and J ends lost 3 bases and 4 bases, in that order; junction bases with no gene match: 5. CDR3 sequence: CASSDGQGGYEQYF. CDR3 nucleotides: TGTGCCAGCAGTGACGGACAGGGCGGTTACGAGCAGTACTTC.

The genes are TRBV7-2 and TRBJ1-1; 10 bases are a match to TRBD1. Germline CDR1 and CDR2: SGHTA and FQGNSA. The CDR3 is made up of 14 amino acids. V was clipped by 5 bases and J by 6 bases; unmatched bases: 6. This CDR3 is CASSRGQGFSEAFF. For the CDR3, the DNA is TGTGCCAGCAGCCGGGGACAGGGGTTCTCTGAAGCTTTCTTT.

This clonotype was found a few times. The chain combines TRBV20-1 with TRBJ2-7, with D possibly being TRBD1 or TRBD2 (5 bases each). This CDR3 has 15 residues. Germline loops: CDR1 DFQATT, CDR2 SNEGSKA (reference sequence). V was pared by 3 bases and J by 6 bases, with 21 bases between. CDR3 region: CSASGGIGPRFEQYF. The CDR3 bases are TGCAGTGCTAGTGGGGGAATTGGGCCCAGATTCGAGCAGTACTTC.